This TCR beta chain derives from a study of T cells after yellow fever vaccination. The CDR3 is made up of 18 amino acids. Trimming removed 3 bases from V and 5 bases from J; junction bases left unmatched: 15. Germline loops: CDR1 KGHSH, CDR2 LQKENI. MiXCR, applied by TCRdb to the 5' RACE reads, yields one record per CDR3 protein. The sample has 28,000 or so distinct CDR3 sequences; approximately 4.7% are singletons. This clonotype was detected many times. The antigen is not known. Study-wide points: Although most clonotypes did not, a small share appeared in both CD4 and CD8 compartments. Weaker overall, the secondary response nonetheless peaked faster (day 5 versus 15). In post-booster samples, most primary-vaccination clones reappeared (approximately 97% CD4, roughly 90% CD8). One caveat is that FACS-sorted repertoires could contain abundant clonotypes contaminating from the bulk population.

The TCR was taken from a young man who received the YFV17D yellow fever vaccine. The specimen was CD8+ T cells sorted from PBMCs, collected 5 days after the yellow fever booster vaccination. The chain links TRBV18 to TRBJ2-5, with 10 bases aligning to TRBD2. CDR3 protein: CASSPNPRLAGVFETQYF. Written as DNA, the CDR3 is TGTGCCAGCTCACCTAACCCCCGCCTAGCGGGAGTCTTTGAGACCCAGTACTTC.